The present T cell receptor beta chain was sequenced within a study of cytomegalovirus exposure and HLA in healthy donors. Study details: Ancestry clustering placed 81% of a few hundred genotyped donors in the Caucasian-associated cluster.

The CDR3 consists of 18 residues. The germline CDR1 and CDR2 sequences are SEHNR and FQNEAQ (reference sequence). V lost 5 bases to trimming and J lost 2 bases; unmatched junction nucleotides: 14. With 60 Vbeta and 13 Jbeta primers, the PCR was carried out. In the authors' methods: Later analysis identified tens of millions of unique TCR beta chains, roughly 11 million shared. Measured with immunoSEQ multiplex PCR; TCRdb has only the in-frame clones, and not every one. The D gene and trimming were derived from the DNA, and the V and J assignments and clone size from that table. Of 150,000 to 200,000 clones listed, around 80% are singletons.

The chain combines TRBV7-9 with TRBJ2-7; 11 bases match TRBD2. The receptor was isolated from a middle-aged woman in good health and CMV-seronegative. The sample was PBMCs. Here the CDR3 DNA reads TGTGCCAGCAGCCCAACTAGACTAGCGGGGACCAGACCCTACGAGCAGTACTTC. This gives the protein CASSPTRLAGTRPYEQYF.